This TCR beta chain appears in the sequencing data of a study of response to subunit inactivated influenza vaccine. This CDR3 has 16 residues. The J segment lost 5 bases and the V segment lost 6 bases, leaving 10 bases of the junction unmatched. Germline V gene data show CDR1 as MNHEY and CDR2 as SMNVEV (reference sequence). TCRdb analysed the RT-PCR reads with MiXCR anew, one entry per CDR3 protein. The sample lists some 500,000 distinct CDR3 sequences, about 25% occurring once. The V and J genes are TRBV27 and TRBJ2-5; TRBD2 aligns across 12 bases. The receptor comes from a man aged 50-59 years who received an inactivated influenza vaccine. The material was CD4+ T cells sorted from PBMCs, obtained about 5 days after vaccination. The CDR3 here is CASRSPSGGAWETQYF. The CDR3 DNA sequence: TGTGCCAGCAGATCTCCTAGCGGGGGGGCCTGGGAGACCCAGTACTTC.